Shown below are 17 T cell receptor beta chains from a single sample sequenced in a study of graft-versus-host responses after intestinal transplantation. Graft tissue was processed to release intraepithelial and lamina propria lymphocytes. Data came from immunoSEQ multiplex PCR; TCRdb stores just in-frame clones and leaves some out. This repertoire shows over 7,500 clones, 55% to 75% found once; its top ten account for almost 9.5%. This specimen was ileum tissue, taken approximately 450 days after transplant. The receptor set was obtained from a human patient who received an intestinal transplant, so some T cells may come from the graft donor.

J is TRBJ2-5 and V is TRBV5-1, with 9 bases matching TRBD2. From germline, CDR1 is SGHRS and CDR2 YFSETQ. Trimming removed 4 bases from V and 0 bases from J; junction bases left unmatched: 7. The CDR3 has 16 amino acids. The CDR3 region has the DNA TGCGCCAGCAGCAGCTTAGCGGGGGTTTACCAAGAGACCCAGTACTTC. The encoded protein is CASSSLAGVYQETQYF.

This clone was seen just once. The chain uses TRBV7-3 and TRBJ2-3; D possibly corresponds to TRBD2 (6 bases). CDR3 length: 15 amino acids. Germline CDR1 is SGHTA and CDR2 is FQGTGA. V was pared by 2 bases and J by 2 bases, with 11 bases between. CDR3 DNA sequence: TGTGCCAGCAGCTTACTAGCGTCCCCCACAGATACGCAGTATTTT. As protein: CASSLLASPTDTQYF.

The V and J genes are TRBV5-1 and TRBJ2-3, with 7 positions matching TRBD2. CDR3 length: 15 amino acids. V was clipped by 2 bases and J by 1 base; unmatched bases: 4. The germline gives CDR1 SGHRS, CDR2 YFSETQ. Written as DNA, the CDR3 is TGCGCCAGCAGCTTCGGGCTAGCGGGCACAGATACGCAGTATTTT. Translation gives CASSFGLAGTDTQYF.

The J gene is TRBJ2-6, the V gene TRBV19; D might be TRBD2 (5 bases). V was cut by 10 bases and J by 4 bases, with 8 bases left in between. Germline CDR1 is LNHDA and CDR2 is SQIVND (reference sequence). The CDR3 runs 12 residues. The CDR3 spells CATEGGANVLTF. CDR3 DNA: TGTGCCACCGAGGGAGGGGCCAACGTCCTGACTTTC.

The chain is built from TRBV14 and TRBJ1-1; D gene ambiguous. V shed 0 bases and J shed 4 bases, with 12 bases lying between them. The germline gives CDR1 SGHDN, CDR2 FVKESK. The CDR3 is 15 amino acids. In DNA, the CDR3 is TGTGCCAGCAGCCAAGACAACATCCGCGGCACTGAAGCTTTCTTT. Translated, it gives CASSQDNIRGTEAFF.

This chain joins TRBV5-8 and TRBJ1-3; D is perhaps TRBD1 (5 bases). Trimming left V 4 bases short and J 8 bases short, with 19 bases between. There are 15 residues in the CDR3. CDR1 SGHTS and CDR2 YDEGEE come from the germline V gene. CDR3 in DNA: TGTGCCAGCAGCGACGGGGACCGGGTCTTAGACACCATATATTTT. Its translation is CASSDGDRVLDTIYF. The full variable domain, completed using reference TRBV5-8 and TRBJ1-3, is EAGVTQSPTHLIKTRGQQATLRCSPISGHTSVYWYQQALGLGLQFLLWYDEGEERNRGNFPPRFSGRQFPNYSSELNVNALELEDSALYLCASSDGDRVLDTIYFGEGSWLTVV.

This clone was recorded only once. The chain is built from TRBV4-1 and TRBJ2-3; D ambiguous. Germline V gives CDR1 MGHRA, CDR2 YSYEKL. V dropped 3 bases and J dropped 2 bases, with 6 bases sitting between them. The CDR3 consists of 13 residues. The CDR3 is CASSHVDTDTQYF. The CDR3 region has the DNA TGCGCCAGCAGCCACGTAGACACAGATACGCAGTATTTT.

The V and J genes are TRBV5-4 and TRBJ2-3, with D hard to call. CDR3 size: 13 residues. CDR1 SGHNT and CDR2 YYREEE come from the germline V gene (reference sequence). The V end lost 4 bases, the J end lost 2 bases, and 8 bases lay between the germline ends. The CDR3 spells CASSPNPTDTQYF. The CDR3 bases are TGTGCCAGCAGCCCAAACCCCACAGATACGCAGTATTTT. The full variable domain, in which reference TRBV5-4 and TRBJ2-3 provide the parts outside the CDR3, is ETGVTQSPTHLIKTRGQQVTLRCSSQSGHNTVSWYQQALGQGPQFIFQYYREEENGRGNFPPRFSGLQFPNYSSELNVNALELDDSALYLCASSPNPTDTQYFGPGTRLTVL.

The chain has TRBV25-1 and TRBJ2-4; D uncertain. The CDR3 runs 14 residues. Between the trimmed V and J ends, which lost 4 bases and 5 bases, there was a span of 12 bases. Germline CDR1 MGHDK, CDR2 SYGVNS. CDR3 coding DNA: TGTGCCAGCAGTGGGTTGGGCGACCAAAACATTCAGTACTTC. Translating gives CASSGLGDQNIQYF.

The chain links TRBV4-2 to TRBJ2-5; 12 bases align to TRBD2. This CDR3 has 16 residues. Germline assignment: CDR1 LGHNA and CDR2 YNFKEQ. Germline trimming cut 4 bases from V and 6 bases from J; bases unmatched to any gene: 9. The CDR3 DNA reads TGTGCCAGCAGCCCCCCCGGACTAGCGGGGAAGAAGACCCAGTACTTC. Protein sequence: CASSPPGLAGKKTQYF.

The CDR3 bases are TGTGCCAGCAGCTTAGTAGGTGGCGGGGGTTACAATGAGCAGTTCTTC. Translating it yields CASSLVGGGGYNEQFF. The chain recombines TRBV7-6 with TRBJ2-1, with 7 bases fitting TRBD2. CDR1 is SGHVS, CDR2 FNYEAQ, per germline. After removal of 1 base from V and 4 bases from J, the junction contained 7 bases not matched to a gene. The CDR3 loop spans 16 amino acids.

The chain employs TRBV7-3 and TRBJ2-2, with 8 bases matching TRBD2. The germline V gene encodes CDR1 SGHTA and CDR2 FQGTGA. CDR3 size: 15 residues. Trimming cost V 3 bases and J 6 bases; bases outside gene matches: 6. The CDR3 reads CASSFGELAAGELFF. Written as DNA, the CDR3 is TGTGCCAGCAGCTTCGGCGAACTAGCGGCCGGGGAGCTGTTTTTT.

By share of the sample, this clone is medium-sized. The chain has TRBV4-1 and TRBJ1-5, with D possibly matching TRBD1 (6 bases). The CDR3 runs to 14 residues. The V gene's germline CDR1 is MGHRA and CDR2 YSYEKL. Trimming stripped 6 bases from V and 5 bases from J, with 14 bases between. The CDR3 DNA sequence: TGCGCCAGCAGTGCGTACAGGGTTGATCAGCCCCAGCATTTT. It yields the protein CASSAYRVDQPQHF.

The chain recombines TRBV28 with TRBJ2-6; no firm D call. Per germline, CDR1 MDHEN and CDR2 SYDVKM. The CDR3 totals 15 residues. V lost 9 bases and J lost 0, with 12 bases in between. For the CDR3, the DNA is TGTGCCAGTCGGTCAGGTCCCTCTGGGGCCAACGTCCTGACTTTC. Encoded protein: CASRSGPSGANVLTF.

The CDR3 region is CASSLDTVGAYGYTF. The CDR3 nucleotides read TGCGCCAGCAGCTTGGATACGGTCGGCGCCTATGGCTACACCTTC. The chain is built from TRBV5-1 and TRBJ1-2; D ambiguous. V was pared by 0 bases and J by 4 bases, with 13 bases between. The CDR3 runs 15 residues. In germline, CDR1 is SGHRS, CDR2 YFSETQ.

This clone was seen a handful of times. The J gene is TRBJ1-2, the V gene TRBV5-1; 7 nucleotides agree with TRBD1. The trim removed 3 bases at V and 10 bases at J, leaving 15 bases unmatched. Germline values: CDR1 SGHRS, CDR2 YFSETQ. The CDR3 spans 15 residues. CDR3 sequence reads: CASSWNEGQLSYYTF. CDR3 DNA sequence: TGCGCCAGCAGCTGGAACGAGGGACAGCTCTCATACTACACCTTC.

The chain employs TRBV4-1 and TRBJ2-5; no clear D. The CDR3 runs 13 residues. V was cut by 2 bases and J by 5 bases, with 9 bases left in between. Looked up from germline, CDR1 is MGHRA and CDR2 is YSYEKL. CDR3 loop: CASSQSWSETQYF. The CDR3 DNA reads TGCGCCAGCAGCCAATCGTGGTCGGAGACCCAGTACTTC.